This entry lists 3 T cell receptor beta chains sequenced from one sample in a study of CD8 T cells in Susac syndrome. With random hexamers, roughly 0.45 to 1 ug RNA was reverse transcribed. TCRdb independently ran MiXCR on the immunoSEQ multiplex PCR reads; one entry per CDR3 protein. Found here are fewer than 300,000 distinct CDR3 sequences, roughly 84% of them singletons; the top ten hold over 0.1%. The sample comprised CD8+ T cells from PBMCs. Receptors originate from a human donor with multiple sclerosis.

The chain is built from TRBV14 and TRBJ1-4; TRBD1 might be the D (5 bases). The germline V and J ends were trimmed by 3 bases and 7 bases, with 15 bases remaining between them. The CDR3 spans 15 residues. Germline values: CDR1 SGHDN, CDR2 FVKESK. As DNA, the CDR3 is TGTGCCAGCAGCCAGAAGGGACGGCAGACTGAAAAACTGTTTTTT. Encoded protein: CASSQKGRQTEKLFF.

V is TRBV7-2 and J is TRBJ2-3, with TRBD1 identical over 7 bases. Germline V gene sequence: CDR1 SGHTA, CDR2 FQGNSA. The CDR3 covers 18 residues. J gave up 3 bases and V 0 bases, and 12 bases lay outside the gene matches. The CDR3 nucleotides are TGTGCCAGCAGCTTAGCAACAATTCGACAGGGTCTAACAGATACGCAGTATTTT. Its translation: CASSLATIRQGLTDTQYF.

As to this clonotype: The junction departs from germline at one end; a sequencing error may be responsible. The chain joins TRBV28 to TRBJ2-7; 8 bases fit TRBD1. This CDR3 region has 12 residues. CDR1 MDHEN and CDR2 SYDVKM come from the germline V gene. Here the CDR3 DNA reads TGTGCCAGCAGCCCCGATGGACAGGGTTTTAGCTTC. This encodes CASSPDGQGFSF.